The clone carrying this TCR beta chain was recorded once. TCRdb keeps only in-frame clones here, not all; method: immunoSEQ multiplex PCR. This sample has several thousand clones, with 79% found just once. The data were obtained in a study of chemoradiotherapy in HPV16-positive cancers. Study information: Functional T-cell assays on a couple of HPV16-positive patients' cells defined candidate HPV-specific clones and common TCR motifs.

Between the trimmed V and J ends, which lost 3 bases and 1 base, there was a span of 4 bases. Germline CDR1 SGHTA, CDR2 FQGNSA. The CDR3 has 12 residues. The sample in question was tumor tissue, obtained from a patient who underwent chemoradiotherapy. This rearrangement joins TRBV7-2 to TRBJ2-7, with D unclear. This TCR came from a human donor with HPV-associated anogenital cancer. The CDR3 spells CASSFESYEQYF. CDR3 bases: TGTGCCAGCAGCTTCGAGTCCTACGAGCAGTACTTC. Full variable domain (missing parts from reference TRBV7-2 and TRBJ2-7): GAGVSQSPSNKVTEKGKDVELRCDPISGHTALYWYRQSLGQGLEFLIYFQGNSAPDKSGLPSDRFSAERTGGSVSTLTIQRTQQEDSAVYLCASSFESYEQYFGPGTRLTVT.